This TCR beta chain was sequenced in a study of blood T cells in healthy people across ages (dated by TCRdb to about 2015). With regard to the full study: In model experiments, template switching captured roughly one uniquely barcoded TCR beta cDNA molecule for every two T cells. To track age-related changes in TCR beta repertoire diversity, the study relied on deep sequencing normalized with unique cDNA molecular identifiers. Four age groups were formed from the donors: young (average about 16 years), middle-aged (around 37), aged (around 62) and long-lived (more than 75). To avoid experimental bias, donors of different ages were spread randomly across the sequencing lanes. The study analyzed two additional independent replicas of 1 million unique cDNA reads from the same blood draw for two donors, one aged 18 to 29 and one aged 80 or older. Points the paper makes about the study in general: There was a strong correlation between observed TCR beta diversity and the percentage of naive T cells measured by flow cytometry. Bulk unsorted PBMC profiling prevented conclusive comparison of naive and antigen-experienced compartments. Observed TCR beta diversity per million T cells fell roughly linearly with age, and a significant reduction was already apparent by age around 40. Compared with the aged group, the long-lived group had more naive CD4+ T cells, fewer expanded clones and increased TCR diversity, suggesting age selection. Donor CMV infection status was unknown, potentially confounding age-related changes in expanded clonotypes. Estimates of total diversity based on one million sequenced T cells were considered lower bounds and underestimates.

This clonotype was detected only a few times. This clone's antigen is unknown. Per-base quality was not reported, and no clone a single base away is much larger than it. The CDR3 goes from the cysteine to the phenylalanine over 16 residues. The CDR3 DNA has 48 bases and is translated from base 1. In the germline V gene, CDR1 corresponds to SGHDT and CDR2 to YYEEEE. V loses 3 bases at its end and J loses 3 bases; junction bases beyond the gene matches: 6. The library was generated by 5' RACE. TCRdb lists the instrument as Illumina HiSeq 2500. A second PCR of 7 to 11 cycles was performed with a sample-barcoded 5' primer and a J-beta primer mix. A unique molecular identifier was introduced onto each TCR beta cDNA molecule by a template-switch 5' adaptor carrying 12 random nucleotides. Each sample yielded at least 2.5 million CDR3-containing paired-end reads. First-strand cDNA was synthesized from all RNA with the Mint cDNA synthesis kit, primed by a TRBC-specific oligonucleotide. Following uracil-DNA glycosylase treatment, a first 18-cycle PCR with universal primers M1SS and BC2_uni_R was performed on all cDNA. Processing in the source paper ran as follows. For normalization, 1 million high-quality reads were randomly selected from each sample, with every read carrying a distinct molecular identifier. Reads sharing molecular identifiers were discarded rather than binned into consensus sequences. CDR3 identification, clonotype clustering and error correction used MiTCR with a Q25 quality threshold and the strictest error-elimination algorithm. A nonparametric unseen species model with Euler transformation was used to estimate a lower bound on total TCR beta diversity. TCRdb took the public reads, trimmed them with fastp at Q25, ran MiXCR for clone calling and kept in-frame beta chains. Entries that share a CDR3 protein sequence are merged under the most common genes and DNA. These V and J calls rely on TCRdb rather than the paper's analysis. The sample includes 1.5 million to 2 million distinct CDR3 sequences, with almost 35% observed a single time. Of the sample, approximately 11% falls within the top ten clones.

Systemically healthy Caucasian individuals from Russia, 39 in total and aged about 6 to 95 years, were included as donors. Each donor gave ten milliliters of peripheral blood, drawn into EDTA-treated Vacutainer tubes. PBMCs were isolated by Ficoll-Paque density-gradient centrifugation, with at least 6 million obtained per sample. Total RNA was extracted from PBMCs with Trizol reagent, with at least 5.5 micrograms obtained per sample. For every donor, an aliquot of PBMCs went through flow cytometry to measure the percentages of naive CD45RAhigh/CD27high T cells. The sequenced material came from blood. The receptor's source is a woman aged 30 to 39 in good health. The sequence joins TRBV5-6 to TRBJ2-5, and 12 bases in between align with TRBD2. The CDR3 in this case is CASSSRLAGAKETQYF. The sequence in DNA is TGTGCCAGCAGCTCACGACTAGCGGGAGCCAAAGAGACCCAGTACTTC.